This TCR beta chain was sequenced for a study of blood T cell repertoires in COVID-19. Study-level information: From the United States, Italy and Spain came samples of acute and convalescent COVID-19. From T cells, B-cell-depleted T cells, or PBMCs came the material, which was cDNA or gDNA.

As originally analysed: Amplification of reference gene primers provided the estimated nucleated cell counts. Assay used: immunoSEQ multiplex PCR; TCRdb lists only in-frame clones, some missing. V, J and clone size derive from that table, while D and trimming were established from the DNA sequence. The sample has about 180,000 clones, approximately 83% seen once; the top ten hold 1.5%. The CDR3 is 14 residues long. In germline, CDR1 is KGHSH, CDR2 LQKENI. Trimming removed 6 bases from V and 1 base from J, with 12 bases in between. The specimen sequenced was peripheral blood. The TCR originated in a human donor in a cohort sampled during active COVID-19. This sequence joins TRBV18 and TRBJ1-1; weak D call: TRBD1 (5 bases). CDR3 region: CASSPVGANTEAFF. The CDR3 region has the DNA TGTGCCAGCTCTCCAGTTGGGGCGAACACTGAAGCTTTCTTT. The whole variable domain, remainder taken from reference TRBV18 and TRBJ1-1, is NAGVMQNPRHLVRRRGQEARLRCSPMKGHSHVYWYRQLPEEGLKFMVYLQKENIIDESGMPKERFSAEFPKEGPSILRIQQVVRGDSAAYFCASSPVGANTEAFFGQGTRLTVV.